This T cell receptor (beta chain) was captured in a study of naive and memory T cell subsets. Germline CDR1 and CDR2: KGHSH and LQKENI. This CDR3 is built from 16 residues. V was clipped by 0 bases and J by 3 bases; unmatched bases: 1. The study, taken as a whole, reports: TCR transcript changes with activation or differentiation may affect this RNA method.

The library had UMIs added by 3' ligation of an oligonucleotide to TCR cDNA. This clonotype has a count of ten or more. As yet, its antigen is unknown. Amplification of ligated cDNA took four PCR rounds with SP2 and nested alpha and beta constant primers. In TCRdb, the UMI-ligation and nested PCR reads were re-called with MiXCR into one record per CDR3 protein. The sample contains 25,000 to 30,000 distinct CDR3 sequences, roughly 5.2% of which appear only once. This clonotype was obtained from an adult in good health. The chain carries TRBV18 and TRBJ2-7; TRBD2 aligns across 14 bases. Sequenced material: blood. In DNA, the CDR3 is TGTGCCAGCTCACCACCTGGACTAGCGGGAGGCTACGAGCAGTACTTC. Its protein is CASSPPGLAGGYEQYF.